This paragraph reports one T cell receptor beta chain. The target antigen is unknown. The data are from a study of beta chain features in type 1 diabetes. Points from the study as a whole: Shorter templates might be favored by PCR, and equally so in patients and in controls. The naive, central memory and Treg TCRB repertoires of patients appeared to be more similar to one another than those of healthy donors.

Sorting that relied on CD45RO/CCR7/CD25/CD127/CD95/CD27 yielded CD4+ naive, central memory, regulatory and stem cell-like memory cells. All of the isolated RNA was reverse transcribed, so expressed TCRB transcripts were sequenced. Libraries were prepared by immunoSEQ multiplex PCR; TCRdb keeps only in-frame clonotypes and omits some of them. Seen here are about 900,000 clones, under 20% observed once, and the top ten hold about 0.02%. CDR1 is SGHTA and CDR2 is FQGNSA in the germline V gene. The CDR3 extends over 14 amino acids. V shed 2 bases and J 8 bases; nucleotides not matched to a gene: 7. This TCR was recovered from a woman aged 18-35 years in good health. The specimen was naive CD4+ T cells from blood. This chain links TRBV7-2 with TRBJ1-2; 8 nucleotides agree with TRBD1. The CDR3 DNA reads TGTGCCAGCAGCTTATGGGCAGGGGGCACAGGCTACACCTTC. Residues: CASSLWAGGTGYTF. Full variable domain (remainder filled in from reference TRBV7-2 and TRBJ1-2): GAGVSQSPSNKVTEKGKDVELRCDPISGHTALYWYRQSLGQGLEFLIYFQGNSAPDKSGLPSDRFSAERTGGSVSTLTIQRTQQEDSAVYLCASSLWAGGTGYTFGSGTRLTVV.